This T cell receptor beta chain was recorded in a study of control samples from healthy donors and cancer patients. Some clones are missing from TCRdb's copy, which holds only in-frame ones; the method was immunoSEQ multiplex PCR. The sample consists of 130,000 or so clones, around nine tenths of them appearing once. V was cut by 0 bases and J by 3 bases, with 24 bases left in between. The CDR3 is 19 residues long. The sample was blood. The origin of this receptor is a man aged 35 to 55 in good health. The V and J genes are TRBV5-3 and TRBJ1-2; D not certain. TRBV5-3 is annotated as an ORF whose role is uncertain. CDR3 coding DNA: TGTGCCAGAAGCTTGGTTAGTGCTAAAGGCCGGACGGATGACTATGGCTACACCTTC. Its translation: CARSLVSAKGRTDDYGYTF.